These 19 T cell receptor beta chains were sequenced from one sample in a study of cytomegalovirus exposure and HLA in healthy donors. With 60 Vbeta and 13 Jbeta primers, the PCR was carried out. Assay used: immunoSEQ multiplex PCR; TCRdb lists only in-frame clones, some missing. The data contain over 150,000 clones, around 86% of them singletons. Sequencing was performed on PBMCs. Source of these receptors: a human donor in good health.

The chain couples TRBV19 to TRBJ2-2; 8 nucleotides match TRBD2. The CDR3 covers 15 residues. J was trimmed by 6 bases and V by 3 bases; bases with no gene match: 6. CDR1 LNHDA and CDR2 SQIVND come from the germline V gene (reference sequence). The CDR3 protein is CASSILGGAAGELFF. CDR3 in DNA: TGTGCCAGTAGTATCCTCGGGGGGGCCGCCGGGGAGCTGTTTTTT.

The gene calls are TRBV6-5 and TRBJ2-7, with a weak D call TRBD1 (6 bases). CDR3 length: 14 residues. V was shortened by 2 bases and J by 6 bases, with 14 bases between the two germline ends. Germline lookup yields CDR1 MNHEY and CDR2 SVGAGI. CDR3 in amino acids: CASSYARTAREQYF. CDR3 coding DNA: TGTGCCAGCAGTTACGCCCGGACAGCCCGCGAGCAGTACTTC.

The gene calls are TRBV6-5 and TRBJ2-3; 7 nucleotides align to TRBD1. Trimming removed 1 base from V and 3 bases from J; junction bases left unmatched: 1. Germline V gives CDR1 MNHEY, CDR2 SVGAGI. The CDR3 loop spans 14 amino acids. The DNA of the CDR3 is TGTGCCAGCAGTTACTACAGGGGTACAGATACGCAGTATTTT. Its protein is CASSYYRGTDTQYF.

CDR3 amino acids: CASSAGENTEAFF. Here the CDR3 DNA reads TGTGCCAGCAGTGCGGGGGAGAACACTGAAGCTTTCTTT. V is TRBV6-1 and J is TRBJ1-1; D may be TRBD1 (5 bases). The CDR3 covers 13 residues. The V gene lost 4 bases and the J gene lost 1 base, with 7 bases spanning the gap. Germline V gene lookup returns CDR1 MNHNS and CDR2 SASEGT.

V gene TRBV6-5 combines with J gene TRBJ1-1; a weak D match, TRBD1 (6 bases). In germline, CDR1 is MNHEY, CDR2 SVGAGI. The CDR3 contains 13 residues. Trimming left V 10 bases short and J 0 bases short, with 12 bases between. The CDR3 DNA is TGTGCCACCCGGACAGCCATGAACACTGAAGCTTTCTTT. Translation gives CATRTAMNTEAFF.

The V call is TRBV7-8, the J call TRBJ1-1; D remains unclear. The CDR3 is 15 residues long. Germline-derived CDR1 and CDR2 are SGHVS and FQNEAQ. V was trimmed by 6 bases and J by 1 base, leaving 15 bases between them. The CDR3 coding sequence is TGTGCCAGCAGATCTGATCTGACACCGAACACTGAAGCTTTCTTT. Translating it yields CASRSDLTPNTEAFF.

The rearrangement uses TRBV6-5 and TRBJ1-1, with D maybe TRBD1 (5 bases). V dropped 2 bases and J dropped 4 bases, with 17 bases sitting between them. The germline gives CDR1 MNHEY, CDR2 SVGAGI. The CDR3 spans 16 residues. Here the CDR3 DNA reads TGTGCCAGCAGTTACGCGGTTCCGGTCGGGGGCACTGAAGCTTTCTTT. Translation: CASSYAVPVGGTEAFF.

The chain couples TRBV19 to TRBJ1-2; the match to TRBD1 covers 7 bases. V lost 6 bases, J lost 3 bases, and 7 bases stayed unmatched. Germline V CDR1 and CDR2: LNHDA, SQIVND (reference sequence). The CDR3 totals 14 residues. The DNA for the CDR3 is TGTGCCAGTAGGTTTCACAGGGGTGACTATGGCTACACCTTC. It is translated as CASRFHRGDYGYTF.

The chain employs TRBV4-3 and TRBJ1-1; tentative D call: TRBD1 (6 bases). Trimming left V 0 bases short and J 5 bases short, with 13 bases between. The CDR3 length is 15 residues. CDR1 LGHNA and CDR2 YSLEER come from the germline V gene. The CDR3 DNA reads TGCGCCAGCAGCCAAGATCTGAGAGGGGGAACTGAAGCTTTCTTT. Amino acid sequence: CASSQDLRGGTEAFF.

The chain couples TRBV25-1 to TRBJ1-2; a possible D gene is TRBD1 (6 bases). Germline loops: CDR1 MGHDK, CDR2 SYGVNS. Trimming shortened V by 5 bases and J by 6 bases, and 19 bases separated the two germline ends. CDR3 length: 15 residues. CDR3 DNA: TGTGCCAGCAGTCTACAGGGCCAGTTAACCGATGGCTACACCTTC. Translated: CASSLQGQLTDGYTF.

The V and J genes are TRBV4-3 and TRBJ2-7; possible D gene TRBD1, 6 bases. The V end lost 0 bases, the J end lost 7 bases, and 16 bases lay between the germline ends. This CDR3 is 15 amino acids long. Germline V gene data show CDR1 as LGHNA and CDR2 as YSLEER. In DNA, the CDR3 is TGCGCCAGCAGCCAAGAGGGACATGTAACGCGGGAGCAGTACTTC. This gives the protein CASSQEGHVTREQYF.

CDR3 sequence reads: CASSVSSRGGSYEQYF. The CDR3 region has the DNA TGTGCCAGCAGCGTTTCTTCGAGGGGAGGGTCCTACGAGCAGTACTTC. The V call is TRBV9, the J call TRBJ2-7, with TRBD2 matching over 7 bases. The germline V gene has CDR1 SGDLS and CDR2 YYNGEE. This CDR3 has 16 amino acids. The V and J ends lost 2 bases and 1 base, in that order; junction bases with no gene match: 9.

As regards this clone: Additional DNA sequences in this sample encode the identical CDR3. This chain links TRBV5-1 with TRBJ2-5; 7 bases are a match to TRBD2. The CDR3 covers 14 residues. Germline V gene sequence: CDR1 SGHRS, CDR2 YFSETQ. Germline trimming cut 0 bases from V and 5 bases from J; bases unmatched to any gene: 4. Here the CDR3 reads CASSLAGGRETQYF. The DNA of the CDR3 is TGCGCCAGCAGCTTGGCGGGGGGACGGGAGACCCAGTACTTC.

This rearrangement joins TRBV5-1 to TRBJ2-5; D uncertain. Looked up from germline, CDR1 is SGHRS and CDR2 is YFSETQ. The CDR3 runs 14 residues. V lost 1 base, J lost 2 bases, and 9 bases lay in between. The CDR3 here is CASSLWQDQETQYF. Written as DNA, the CDR3 is TGCGCCAGCAGCTTGTGGCAGGATCAAGAGACCCAGTACTTC.

V gene TRBV4-1 combines with J gene TRBJ1-6; weak D call: TRBD1 (6 bases). The ends were cut back, 4 bases at V and 15 bases at J, with 22 bases in the middle. The germline gives CDR1 MGHRA, CDR2 YSYEKL. This CDR3 has 15 amino acids. The CDR3 sequence: CASSPRGAKSPHLHF. CDR3 nucleotide sequence: TGCGCCAGCAGCCCACGGGGGGCGAAAAGTCCCCACCTCCACTTT.

The count of this clone is one. The chain couples TRBV19 to TRBJ2-7, with D tentatively TRBD1 (6 bases). Germline V gives CDR1 LNHDA, CDR2 SQIVND (reference sequence). The ends were cut back, 5 bases at V and 13 bases at J, with 15 bases in the middle. CDR3 length: 11 residues. The CDR3 spells CASSSLRGKYF. The CDR3 DNA is TGTGCCAGTAGTTCCCTGAGGGGGAAATACTTC.

This clone was counted a single time. The DNA for the CDR3 is TGTGCCAGCAGCCCCTTTACAGGGACGTCGGAAGCTTTCTTT. Translation: CASSPFTGTSEAFF. The rearrangement uses TRBV4-2 and TRBJ1-1; D might be TRBD1 (6 bases). The length of the CDR3 is 14 residues. V was trimmed by 4 bases and J by 8 bases, leaving 17 bases between them. Germline values: CDR1 LGHNA, CDR2 YNFKEQ.

This sequence joins TRBV15 and TRBJ1-3; D uncertain. The ends were cut back, 2 bases at V and 7 bases at J, with 18 bases in the middle. The germline CDR1 and CDR2 sequences are LNHNV and YYDKDF (reference sequence). This CDR3 comprises 16 residues. The CDR3, as DNA: TGTGCCACCAGCAGAACCGTAGCGGGTGGTATGAACACCATATATTTT. Protein: CATSRTVAGGMNTIYF.

This clone was detected a few times. The chain uses TRBV19 and TRBJ1-5, with 8 bases fitting TRBD1. Germline lookup yields CDR1 LNHDA and CDR2 SQIVND (reference sequence). V was pared by 4 bases and J by 7 bases, with 6 bases of the junction left unmatched. This CDR3 contains 14 residues. CDR3 nucleotide sequence: TGTGCCAGTAGTAGAGACAGGGGACGACAGCCCCAGCATTTT. Protein: CASSRDRGRQPQHF.